This paragraph covers one T cell receptor beta chain sequence. As yet, its antigen is unknown. Researchers ran the PCR with 60 Vbeta and 13 Jbeta primers. Method: immunoSEQ multiplex PCR; TCRdb's copy keeps in-frame clones and lacks some. The profile covers 150,000 to 200,000 clones, with about 84% appearing a single time and 13% to 15% taken by the ten largest. The V segment lost 2 bases and the J segment 5 bases; nucleotides outside the gene matches: 8. From germline, CDR1 is MNHNS and CDR2 SASEGT. There are 16 residues in the CDR3. This entry comes from a study of cytomegalovirus exposure and HLA in healthy donors. For the study at large: T cells numbering about 179 million yielded 100 million to 120 million unique TCR beta sequences in an earlier analysis. The early release's HLA-typed donors yielded tens of millions of unique TCRs.

Study-wide points: Cytomegalovirus-associated TCR beta chains were listed, numbering under 200. Later analysis found that TCR beta chains associated with HLA were more clonally expanded than other, equally common chains.

The rearrangement joins TRBV6-1 to TRBJ1-3; 8 bases match TRBD1. The sequencing sample was made of PBMCs. The source is a woman in her thirties in good health and CMV-seropositive. The CDR3 coding sequence is TGTGCCAGCAGTGAAAGGACAGGGCCCCAGAGAAACACCATATATTTT. It codes for CASSERTGPQRNTIYF.